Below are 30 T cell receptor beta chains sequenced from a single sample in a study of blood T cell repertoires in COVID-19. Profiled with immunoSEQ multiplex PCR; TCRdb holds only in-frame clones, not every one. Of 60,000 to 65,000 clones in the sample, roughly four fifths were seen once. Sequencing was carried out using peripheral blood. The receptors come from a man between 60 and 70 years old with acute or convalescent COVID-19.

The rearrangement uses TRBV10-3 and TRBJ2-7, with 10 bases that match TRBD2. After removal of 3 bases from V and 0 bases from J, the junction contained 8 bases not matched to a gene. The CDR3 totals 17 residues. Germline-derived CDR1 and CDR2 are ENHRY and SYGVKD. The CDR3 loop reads CAISDSSGRPHSYEQYF. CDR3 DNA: TGTGCCATCAGTGATAGTAGCGGGAGGCCTCACTCCTACGAGCAGTACTTC.

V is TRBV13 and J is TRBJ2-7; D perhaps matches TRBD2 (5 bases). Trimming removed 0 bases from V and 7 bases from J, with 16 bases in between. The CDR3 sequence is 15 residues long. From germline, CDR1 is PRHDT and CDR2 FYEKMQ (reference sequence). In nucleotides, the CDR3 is TGTGCCAGCAGCTTAGGCATTAGCGCCGTCCGGGAGCAGTACTTC. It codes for CASSLGISAVREQYF.

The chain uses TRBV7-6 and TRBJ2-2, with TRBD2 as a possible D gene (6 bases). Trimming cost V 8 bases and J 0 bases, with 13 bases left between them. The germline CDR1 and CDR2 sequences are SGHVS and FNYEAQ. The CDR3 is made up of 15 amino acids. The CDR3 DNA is TGTGCCAGCTTACCGGGACTGCCGAACACCGGGGAGCTGTTTTTT. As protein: CASLPGLPNTGELFF.

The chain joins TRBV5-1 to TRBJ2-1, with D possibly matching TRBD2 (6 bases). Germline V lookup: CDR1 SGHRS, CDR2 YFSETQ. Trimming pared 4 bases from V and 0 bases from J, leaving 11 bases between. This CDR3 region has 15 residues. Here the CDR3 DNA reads TGCGCCAGCAGCACGGACGGGAGCTCCTACAATGAGCAGTTCTTC. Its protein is CASSTDGSSYNEQFF.

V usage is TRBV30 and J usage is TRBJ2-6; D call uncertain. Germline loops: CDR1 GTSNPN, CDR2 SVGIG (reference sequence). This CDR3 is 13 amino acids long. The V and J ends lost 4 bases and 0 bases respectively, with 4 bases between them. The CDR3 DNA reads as TGTGCCTGGAAACACTCTGGGGCCAACGTCCTGACTTTC. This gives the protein CAWKHSGANVLTF.

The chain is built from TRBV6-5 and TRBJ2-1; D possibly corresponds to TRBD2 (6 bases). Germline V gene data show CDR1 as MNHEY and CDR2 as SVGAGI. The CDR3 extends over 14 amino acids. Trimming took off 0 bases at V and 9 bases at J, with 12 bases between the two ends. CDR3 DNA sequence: TGTGCCAGCAGTTACTCGACGGCGGGACGTGAGCAGTTCTTC. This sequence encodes CASSYSTAGREQFF.

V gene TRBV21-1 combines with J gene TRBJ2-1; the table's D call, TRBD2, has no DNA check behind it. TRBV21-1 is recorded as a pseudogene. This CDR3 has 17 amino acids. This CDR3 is CASNLPLDTTTYNEQFF. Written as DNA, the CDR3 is TGTGCCAGCAACCTGCCACTAGATACCACTACGTACAATGAGCAGTTCTTC.

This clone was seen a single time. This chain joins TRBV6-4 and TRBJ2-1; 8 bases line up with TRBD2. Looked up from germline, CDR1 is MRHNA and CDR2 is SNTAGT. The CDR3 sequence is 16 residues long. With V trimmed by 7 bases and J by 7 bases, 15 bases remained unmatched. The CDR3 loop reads CASIPPGLVGKNEQFF. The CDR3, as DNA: TGTGCCAGCATACCTCCGGGACTAGTGGGTAAAAATGAGCAGTTCTTC.

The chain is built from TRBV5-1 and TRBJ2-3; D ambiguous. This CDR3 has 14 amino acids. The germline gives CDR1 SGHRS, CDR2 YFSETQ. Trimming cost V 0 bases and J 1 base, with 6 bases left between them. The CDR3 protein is CASSLDQGTDTQYF. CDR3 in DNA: TGCGCCAGCAGCTTGGACCAGGGCACAGATACGCAGTATTTT.

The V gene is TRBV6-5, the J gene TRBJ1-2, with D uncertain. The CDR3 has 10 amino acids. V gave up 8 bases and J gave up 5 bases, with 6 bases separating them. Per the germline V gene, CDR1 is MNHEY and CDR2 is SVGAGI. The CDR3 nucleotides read TGTGCCAGCTACAGTTATGGCTACACCTTC. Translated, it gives CASYSYGYTF.

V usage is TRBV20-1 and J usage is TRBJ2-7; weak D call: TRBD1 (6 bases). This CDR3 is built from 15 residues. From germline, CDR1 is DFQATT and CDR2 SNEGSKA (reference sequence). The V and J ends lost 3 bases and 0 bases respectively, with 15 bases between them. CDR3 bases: TGCAGTGCTAGTTTGGGGGCCCTGAGCTCCTACGAGCAGTACTTC. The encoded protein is CSASLGALSSYEQYF.

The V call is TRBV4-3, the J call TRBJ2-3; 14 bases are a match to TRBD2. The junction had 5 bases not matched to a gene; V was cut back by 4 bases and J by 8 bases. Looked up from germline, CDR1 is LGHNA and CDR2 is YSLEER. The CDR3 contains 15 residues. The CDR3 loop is CASSRGTSGSFTQYF. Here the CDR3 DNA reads TGCGCCAGCAGCCGGGGGACTAGCGGGAGTTTTACGCAGTATTTT.

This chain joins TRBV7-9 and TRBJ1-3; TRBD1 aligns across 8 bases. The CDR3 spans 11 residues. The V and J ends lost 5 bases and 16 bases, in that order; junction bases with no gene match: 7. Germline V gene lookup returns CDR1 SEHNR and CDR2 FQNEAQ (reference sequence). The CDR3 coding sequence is TGTGCCAGCAGCCTGGGACAGGAATTCTATTTT. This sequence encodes CASSLGQEFYF.

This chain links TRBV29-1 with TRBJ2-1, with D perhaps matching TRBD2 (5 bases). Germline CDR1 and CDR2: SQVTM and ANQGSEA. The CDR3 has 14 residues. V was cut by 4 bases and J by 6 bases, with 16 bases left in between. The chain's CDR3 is CSVGSWTGVNEQFF. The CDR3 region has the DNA TGCAGCGTTGGGAGCTGGACCGGGGTCAATGAGCAGTTCTTC.

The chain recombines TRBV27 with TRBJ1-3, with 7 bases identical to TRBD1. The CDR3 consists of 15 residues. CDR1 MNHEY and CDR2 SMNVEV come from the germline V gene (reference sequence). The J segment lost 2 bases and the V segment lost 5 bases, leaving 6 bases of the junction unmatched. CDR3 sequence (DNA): TGTGCCAGCAGTGTTGACAGGGCACCTGGAAACACCATATATTTT. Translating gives CASSVDRAPGNTIYF.

The CDR3 reads CASSLAIGGTEAFF. The CDR3 bases are TGTGCCAGCAGCTTGGCCATAGGGGGCACTGAAGCTTTCTTT. This rearrangement joins TRBV5-6 to TRBJ1-1; D might be TRBD1 (6 bases). Trimming shortened V by 0 bases and J by 4 bases, and 10 bases separated the two germline ends. Per germline, CDR1 SGHDT and CDR2 YYEEEE. CDR3 size: 14 residues.

This chain's CDR3 is CASSVGTASTDTQYF. In nucleotides, the CDR3 is TGTGCCAGCAGCGTAGGTACAGCTTCCACAGATACGCAGTATTTT. The J gene is TRBJ2-3, the V gene TRBV9, with D hard to call. V lost 0 bases and J 2 bases, leaving 10 bases between the germline ends. The CDR3 is made up of 15 amino acids. The germline V gene encodes CDR1 SGDLS and CDR2 YYNGEE.

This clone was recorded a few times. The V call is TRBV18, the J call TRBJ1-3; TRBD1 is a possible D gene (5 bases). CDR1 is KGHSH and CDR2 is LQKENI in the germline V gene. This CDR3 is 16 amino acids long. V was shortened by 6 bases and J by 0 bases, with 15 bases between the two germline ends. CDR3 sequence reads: CASSSVTVPSGNTIYF. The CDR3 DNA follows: TGTGCCAGCTCGTCTGTGACAGTTCCCTCTGGAAACACCATATATTTT.

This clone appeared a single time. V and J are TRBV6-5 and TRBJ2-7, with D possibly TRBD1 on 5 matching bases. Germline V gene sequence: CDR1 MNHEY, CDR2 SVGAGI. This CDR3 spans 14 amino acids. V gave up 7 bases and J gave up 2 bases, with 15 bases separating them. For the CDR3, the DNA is TGTGCCAGCATGACAGTTTCCAAACCCTACGAGCAGTACTTC. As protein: CASMTVSKPYEQYF.

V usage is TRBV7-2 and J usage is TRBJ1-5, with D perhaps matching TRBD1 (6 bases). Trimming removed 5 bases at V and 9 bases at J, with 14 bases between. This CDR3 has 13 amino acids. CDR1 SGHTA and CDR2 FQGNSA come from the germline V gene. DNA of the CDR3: TGTGCCAGCAGCGTGATGATAGGGGGGCCCCAGCATTTT. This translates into CASSVMIGGPQHF.

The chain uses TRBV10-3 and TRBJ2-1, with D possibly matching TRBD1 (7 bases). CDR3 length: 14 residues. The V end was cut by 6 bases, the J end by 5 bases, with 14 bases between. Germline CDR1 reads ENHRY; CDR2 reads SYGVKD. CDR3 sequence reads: CAISLAGGHNEQFF. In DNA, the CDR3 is TGTGCCATCAGCCTAGCAGGGGGGCACAATGAGCAGTTCTTC.

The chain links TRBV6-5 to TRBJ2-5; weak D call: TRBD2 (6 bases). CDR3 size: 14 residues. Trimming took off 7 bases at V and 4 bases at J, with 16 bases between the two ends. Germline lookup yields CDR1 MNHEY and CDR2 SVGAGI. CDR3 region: CASNRAGGGETQYF. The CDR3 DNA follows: TGTGCCAGCAATCGGGCCGGGGGAGGAGAGACCCAGTACTTC.

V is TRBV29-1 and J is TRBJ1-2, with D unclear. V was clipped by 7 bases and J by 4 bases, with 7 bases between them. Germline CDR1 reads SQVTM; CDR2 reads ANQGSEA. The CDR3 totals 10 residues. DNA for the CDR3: TGCAGCGCCGGGTCCTATGGCTACACCTTC. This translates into CSAGSYGYTF.

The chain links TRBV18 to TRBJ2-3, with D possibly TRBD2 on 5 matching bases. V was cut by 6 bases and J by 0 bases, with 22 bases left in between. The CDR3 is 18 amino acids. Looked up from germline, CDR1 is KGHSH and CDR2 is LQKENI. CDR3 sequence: CASSYPTAGRSSTDTQYF. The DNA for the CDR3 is TGTGCCAGCTCCTACCCGACGGCGGGTCGGAGCAGCACAGATACGCAGTATTTT.

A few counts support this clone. The CDR3 DNA sequence: TGTGCCAGCAGCCATTCAAACAATCAGCCCCAGCATTTT. This gives the protein CASSHSNNQPQHF. This chain connects TRBV7-2 to TRBJ1-5; D is undetermined. Germline CDR1 reads SGHTA; CDR2 reads FQGNSA. V gave up 5 bases and J gave up 3 bases, with 8 bases separating them. CDR3 length: 13 amino acids.

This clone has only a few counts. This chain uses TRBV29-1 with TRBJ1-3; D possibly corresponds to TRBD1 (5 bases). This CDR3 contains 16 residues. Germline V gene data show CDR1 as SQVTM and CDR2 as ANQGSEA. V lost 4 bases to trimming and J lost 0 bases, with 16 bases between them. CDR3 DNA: TGCAGCGTTGGGCAGACGACAGCTGACTCTGGAAACACCATATATTTT. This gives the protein CSVGQTTADSGNTIYF.

The CDR3 DNA reads TGCGCCAGCAGCTTCGGGAGCTCCTATAATTCACCCCTCCACTTT. It specifies CASSFGSSYNSPLHF. This chain connects TRBV5-1 to TRBJ1-6, with unresolved D. V shed 2 bases and J shed 0 bases, with 6 bases lying between them. Germline V gene data show CDR1 as SGHRS and CDR2 as YFSETQ. CDR3 length: 15 amino acids.

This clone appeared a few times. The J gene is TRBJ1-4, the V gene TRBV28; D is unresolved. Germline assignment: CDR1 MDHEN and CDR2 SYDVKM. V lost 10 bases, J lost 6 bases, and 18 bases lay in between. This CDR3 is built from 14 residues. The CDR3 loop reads CATRFLGSYEKLFF. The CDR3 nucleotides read TGTGCCACCAGGTTTCTCGGGTCTTATGAAAAACTGTTTTTT. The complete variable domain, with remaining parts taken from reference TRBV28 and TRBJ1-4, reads DVKVTQSSRYLVKRTGEKVFLECVQDMDHENMFWYRQDPGLGLRLIYFSYDVKMKEKGDIPEGYSVSREKKERFSLILESASTNQTSMYLCATRFLGSYEKLFFGSGTQLSVL.

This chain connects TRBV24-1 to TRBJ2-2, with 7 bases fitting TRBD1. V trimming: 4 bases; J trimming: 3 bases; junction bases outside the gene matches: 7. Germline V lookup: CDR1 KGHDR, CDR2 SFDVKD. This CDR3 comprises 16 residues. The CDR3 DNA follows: TGTGCCACCAGTGAACCGACAGGGTCCGACACCGGGGAGCTGTTTTTT. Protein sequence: CATSEPTGSDTGELFF.

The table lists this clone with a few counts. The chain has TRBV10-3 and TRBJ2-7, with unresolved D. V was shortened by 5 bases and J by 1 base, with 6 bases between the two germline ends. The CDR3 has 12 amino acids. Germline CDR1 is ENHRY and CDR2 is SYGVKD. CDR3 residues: CAISPESYEQYF. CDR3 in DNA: TGTGCCATCAGTCCGGAGTCCTACGAGCAGTACTTC.